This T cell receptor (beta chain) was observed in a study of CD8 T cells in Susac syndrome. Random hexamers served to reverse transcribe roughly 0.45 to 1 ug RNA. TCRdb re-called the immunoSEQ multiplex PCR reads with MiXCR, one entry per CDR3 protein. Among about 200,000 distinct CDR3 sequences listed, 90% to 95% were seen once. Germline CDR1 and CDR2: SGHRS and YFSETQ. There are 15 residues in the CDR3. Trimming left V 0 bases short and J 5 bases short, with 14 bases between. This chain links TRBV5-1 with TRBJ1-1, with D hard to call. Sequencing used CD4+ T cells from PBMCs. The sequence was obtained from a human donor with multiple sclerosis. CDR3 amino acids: CASSLAGAQGTEAFF. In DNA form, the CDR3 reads TGCGCCAGCAGCTTGGCCGGAGCCCAAGGGACTGAAGCTTTCTTT.